Listed below are T cell receptor beta chains from one sample, sequenced in a study of T cell responses to AZD1222 COVID-19 vaccine. Sequenced by immunoSEQ multiplex PCR; TCRdb stores in-frame clones only, minus some. Of 110,000 to 150,000 clones detected, about 92% appear once; the ten largest clones hold about 8.6%. The sequencing here drew on peripheral blood, taken on day 0 of AZD1222 vaccination. These receptors all come from an adult in good health. Both conserved end residues are part of each CDR3. Fields, in order: V gene, D gene, J gene, clone size, CDR3 protein, CDR3 DNA. A D gene is named only where the DNA matches it firmly. Size is stated for part of the rows, as once, few or many counts, or as a class when the clone is expanded.

TRBV19	-	TRBJ1-3	-	CASSFAGVSGNTIYF	TGTGCCAGTAGTTTCGCAGGGGTCTCTGGAAACACCATATATTTT
TRBV5-1	-	TRBJ1-1	-	CASSYSEATEAFF	TGCGCCAGCAGCTACAGTGAGGCCACTGAAGCTTTCTTT
TRBV7-9	-	TRBJ1-3	-	CASSFSGDSGNTIYF	TGTGCCAGCAGCTTCTCTGGGGATTCTGGAAACACCATATATTTT
TRBV28	-	TRBJ2-3	-	CASSSPATDTQYF	TGTGCCAGCAGTTCTCCGGCAACAGATACGCAGTATTTT
TRBV5-1	-	TRBJ1-5	-	CASPRDGNQPQHF	TGCGCCAGCCCCAGGGACGGTAATCAGCCCCAGCATTTT
TRBV29-1	-	TRBJ1-1	-	CSVELRHWNTEAFF	TGCAGCGTTGAACTACGACATTGGAACACTGAAGCTTTCTTT
TRBV28	TRBD1	TRBJ1-3	-	CASSSYGQGARGNTIYF	TGTGCCAGCAGTTCCTACGGACAGGGAGCGCGAGGAAACACCATATATTTT
TRBV28	-	TRBJ1-5	-	CASSLGGASNQPQHF	TGTGCCAGCAGTTTAGGGGGGGCAAGCAATCAGCCCCAGCATTTT
TRBV6-1	-	TRBJ2-7	-	CASSEALAFPYEQYF	TGTGCCAGCAGTGAAGCGCTAGCATTCCCCTACGAGCAGTACTTC
TRBV6-1	-	TRBJ2-5	-	CASSEVAWVDPETQYF	TGTGCCAGCAGTGAAGTGGCCTGGGTTGACCCTGAGACCCAGTACTTC
TRBV18	-	TRBJ1-1	-	CASSPGQNTEAFF	TGTGCCAGCTCACCTGGGCAGAACACTGAAGCTTTCTTT
TRBV19	-	TRBJ2-2	-	CASSISDTGELFF	TGTGCCAGTAGTATTTCCGACACCGGGGAGCTGTTTTTT
TRBV3-1/TRBV3-2	-	TRBJ1-5	once	CASSLGSYSNQPQHF	TGTGCCAGCAGCCTGGGCTCTTATAGCAATCAGCCCCAGCATTTT
TRBV6-1	-	TRBJ2-7	-	CASSESRTESYEQYF	TGTGCCAGCAGTGAATCCAGGACAGAGTCCTACGAGCAGTACTTC
TRBV7-2	-	TRBJ1-2	-	CASSLRTSYGYTF	TGTGCCAGCAGCTTAAGGACAAGTTATGGCTACACCTTC
TRBV29-1	-	TRBJ1-2	once	CSVDVGHYGYTF	TGCAGCGTTGACGTCGGACACTATGGCTACACCTTC
TRBV27	-	TRBJ2-7	-	CASSPSDRPLYEQYF	TGTGCCAGCAGTCCATCGGACAGACCACTTTACGAGCAGTACTTC
TRBV14	TRBD1	TRBJ1-2	-	CASSHSLGQEGNGYTF	TGTGCCAGCAGCCATAGCCTCGGACAGGAGGGGAATGGCTACACCTTC
TRBV5-1	TRBD1	TRBJ1-5	-	CASSYGQGGQPQHF	TGCGCCAGCAGCTACGGACAGGGGGGTCAGCCCCAGCATTTT
TRBV5-1	TRBD2	TRBJ2-4	-	CANLTPGRDIQYF	TGCGCCAACCTCACTCCGGGGAGGGACATTCAGTACTTC
TRBV15	-	TRBJ1-6	-	CATSRSKGDTFSPLHF	TGTGCCACCAGCAGAAGTAAAGGGGACACCTTTTCACCCCTCCACTTT
TRBV5-4	-	TRBJ2-5	-	CASSYPGSQETQYF	TGTGCCAGCAGCTACCCAGGGTCCCAAGAGACCCAGTACTTC
TRBV28	-	TRBJ1-4	-	CASSHQGATNEKLFF	TGTGCCAGCAGCCACCAAGGTGCAACTAATGAAAAACTGTTTTTT
TRBV7-9	-	TRBJ2-1	-	CASSLVVGSSYNEQFF	TGTGCCAGCAGCTTAGTGGTGGGGAGCTCCTACAATGAGCAGTTCTTC
TRBV5-6	-	TRBJ1-2	-	CASSLQSRNYGYTF	TGTGCCAGCAGCTTACAGTCACGGAACTATGGCTACACCTTC
TRBV5-1	TRBD1	TRBJ1-3	-	CASSLEQGNSGNTIYF	TGCGCCAGCAGCCTGGAACAGGGGAACTCTGGAAACACCATATATTTT
TRBV7-9	-	TRBJ1-2	-	CASSPGWMKEGYTF	TGTGCCAGCAGCCCCGGCTGGATGAAAGAGGGCTACACCTTC
TRBV7-2	-	TRBJ1-1	-	CASSPGMGTEAFF	TGTGCCAGCAGCCCTGGGATGGGAACTGAAGCTTTCTTT
TRBV2	-	TRBJ1-4	-	CASSGGNPKKLFF	TGTGCCAGCAGTGGAGGGAACCCAAAAAAACTGTTTTTT
TRBV12-3/TRBV12-4	-	TRBJ1-1	-	CASTSWGGAFF	TGTGCCAGCACCTCATGGGGGGGGGCTTTCTTT
TRBV30	-	TRBJ1-2	-	CAWSTGISSTGGYTF	TGTGCCTGGAGTACAGGAATCTCGAGTACGGGCGGCTACACCTTC
TRBV5-5	-	TRBJ1-6	-	CASSLGNSPLHF	TGTGCCAGCAGCTTAGGAAATTCACCCCTCCACTTT
TRBV10-3	-	TRBJ2-2	-	CAISKPLTNTGELFF	TGTGCCATCAGTAAACCTTTAACGAACACCGGGGAGCTGTTTTTT
TRBV7-9	-	TRBJ1-2	-	CASSLDLSGYTF	TGTGCCAGCAGCTTAGATTTAAGTGGCTACACCTTC
TRBV6-5	-	TRBJ1-1	once	CASSYPAGANTEAFF	TGTGCCAGCAGTTACCCCGCCGGAGCGAACACTGAAGCTTTCTTT
TRBV2	-	TRBJ1-1	once	CASGGNTEAFF	TGTGCCAGCGGTGGGAACACTGAAGCTTTCTTT
TRBV5-1	TRBD1	TRBJ1-1	few	CASSPSRGLNTEAFF	TGCGCCAGCAGCCCGAGTAGGGGGCTGAACACTGAAGCTTTCTTT
TRBV19	TRBD1	TRBJ1-5	-	CASRGTGGAQPQHF	TGTGCCAGTAGGGGGACAGGTGGGGCTCAGCCCCAGCATTTT
TRBV6-1	-	TRBJ2-1	-	CASSEALGQKKTEQFF	TGTGCCAGCAGTGAAGCGCTCGGGCAGAAAAAGACTGAGCAGTTCTTC
TRBV7-8	TRBD1	TRBJ2-3	few	CASTLNRGPTDTQYF	TGTGCCAGCACCCTAAATAGGGGGCCCACAGATACGCAGTATTTT
TRBV3-1/TRBV3-2	-	TRBJ1-5	-	CASSRRTRVNQPQHF	TGTGCCAGCAGCCGGCGAACCAGGGTCAATCAGCCCCAGCATTTT
TRBV6-1	-	TRBJ1-5	-	CASSELHRVVQPQHF	TGTGCCAGCAGTGAACTACACAGGGTTGTCCAGCCCCAGCATTTT
TRBV18	-	TRBJ1-3	-	CASSPSQDYFGNTIYF	TGTGCCAGCTCACCATCACAGGATTACTTTGGAAACACCATATATTTT
TRBV5-4	TRBD2	TRBJ2-1	-	CASSSGRRAGGFNEQFF	TGTGCCAGCAGCTCCGGAAGGAGGGCGGGGGGGTTTAATGAGCAGTTCTTC
TRBV5-1	-	TRBJ1-1	-	CASSLRGTNTEAFF	TGCGCCAGCAGCTTGCGGGGTACGAACACTGAAGCTTTCTTT
TRBV3-1/TRBV3-2	TRBD2	TRBJ2-7	-	CASSQDLPPSGWDYEQYF	TGTGCCAGCAGCCAAGATCTGCCGCCTAGCGGGTGGGACTACGAGCAGTACTTC
TRBV2	-	TRBJ1-2	-	CASSVKQGSSGYTF	TGTGCCAGCAGTGTTAAGCAGGGGAGTAGCGGCTACACCTTC
TRBV6-6	TRBD1	TRBJ1-1	-	CASSWDRGGLEAFF	TGTGCCAGCAGTTGGGACAGGGGGGGCCTTGAAGCTTTCTTT
TRBV10-3	TRBD1	TRBJ2-7	once	CAISGDRLSRQYF	TGTGCCATCAGTGGGGACAGGCTTTCACGGCAGTACTTC
TRBV4-1	TRBD2	TRBJ2-1	once	CASSQDKAGGLDEQFF	TGCGCCAGCAGCCAAGATAAGGCGGGGGGGCTCGATGAGCAGTTCTTC
TRBV30	-	TRBJ1-2	-	CAWTKPGTGAIF	TGTGCCTGGACTAAACCCGGGACGGGAGCCATCTTC
TRBV30	TRBD2	TRBJ2-3	once	CAWIRGKGLAGTDTQYF	TGTGCCTGGATCCGCGGGAAGGGACTAGCGGGCACAGATACGCAGTATTTT
TRBV6-5	TRBD1	TRBJ1-5	-	CASSSPGGYSNQPQHF	TGTGCCAGCAGTTCACCAGGGGGTTATAGCAATCAGCCCCAGCATTTT
TRBV6-1	-	TRBJ1-3	once	CASSEDGQGGNTIYF	TGTGCCAGCAGTGAAGATGGCCAGGGGGGAAACACCATATATTTT
TRBV19	-	TRBJ1-5	-	CASSIMAVHNQPQHF	TGTGCCAGTAGTATCATGGCAGTGCACAATCAGCCCCAGCATTTT
TRBV29-1	-	TRBJ1-2	-	CSVGGSTYGSYGYTF	TGCAGCGTTGGGGGGTCGACGTACGGATCCTATGGCTACACCTTC
TRBV6-1	-	TRBJ2-7	-	CASSEDSVRGYEQYF	TGTGCCAGCAGTGAAGATTCGGTCCGCGGCTACGAGCAGTACTTC
TRBV4-3	-	TRBJ1-1	-	CASSQSRGGLAFF	TGCGCCAGCAGCCAGTCACGAGGGGGATTAGCTTTCTTT
TRBV19	-	TRBJ1-5	once	CASSQTRDQPQHF	TGTGCCAGTAGCCAAACGAGGGATCAGCCCCAGCATTTT